The clone carrying this T cell receptor (beta chain) has only one observation. The antigen is unknown. In the PCR, 60 Vbeta and 13 Jbeta primers were used. Only in-frame clones appear in the TCRdb table, and some are missing; sequencing was by immunoSEQ multiplex PCR. The repertoire includes about 90,000 clones, 65% to 75% of them detected once, and roughly 2.2% sits in the top ten. This entry is derived from a study of cytomegalovirus exposure and HLA in healthy donors. Study outcomes and limitations: Highly shared sequence variants in one cluster were likely a sequencing artifact. Per a prior analysis, the majority of TCR beta V segments were productive roughly 87% or roughly 30% of the time. Accurate prediction of HLA-A and HLA-B alleles (for most subjects) was reportedly achieved from TCR beta sequences. Among TCR beta chains, those listed as cytomegalovirus-associated numbered more than 150.

V lost 3 bases and J 0 bases, leaving 5 bases between the germline ends. This CDR3 comprises 13 residues. The germline gives CDR1 SQVTM, CDR2 ANQGSEA. This rearrangement joins TRBV29-1 to TRBJ2-2, with D hard to call. Sequencing was done on a sample of PBMCs. The origin of this receptor is a man under 40 in good health and CMV-seronegative. The CDR3 bases are TGCAGCGTTGACCCAGCGAACACCGGGGAGCTGTTTTTT. Translation: CSVDPANTGELFF.